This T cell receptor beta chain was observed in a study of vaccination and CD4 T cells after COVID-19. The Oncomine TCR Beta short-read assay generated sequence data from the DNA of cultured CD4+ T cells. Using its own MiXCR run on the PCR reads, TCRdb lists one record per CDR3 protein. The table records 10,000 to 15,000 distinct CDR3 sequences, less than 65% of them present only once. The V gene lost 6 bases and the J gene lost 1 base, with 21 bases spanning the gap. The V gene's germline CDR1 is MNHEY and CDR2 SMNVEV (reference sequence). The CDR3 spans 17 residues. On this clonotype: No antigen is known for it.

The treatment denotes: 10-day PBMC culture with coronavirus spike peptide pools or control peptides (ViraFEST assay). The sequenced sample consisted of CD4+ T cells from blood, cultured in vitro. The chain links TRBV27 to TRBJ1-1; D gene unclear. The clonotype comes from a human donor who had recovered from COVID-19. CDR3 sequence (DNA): TGTGCCAGCAGAATACTCGGGAGCCTGGTGGGGAACACTGAAGCTTTCTTT. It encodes CASRILGSLVGNTEAFF.